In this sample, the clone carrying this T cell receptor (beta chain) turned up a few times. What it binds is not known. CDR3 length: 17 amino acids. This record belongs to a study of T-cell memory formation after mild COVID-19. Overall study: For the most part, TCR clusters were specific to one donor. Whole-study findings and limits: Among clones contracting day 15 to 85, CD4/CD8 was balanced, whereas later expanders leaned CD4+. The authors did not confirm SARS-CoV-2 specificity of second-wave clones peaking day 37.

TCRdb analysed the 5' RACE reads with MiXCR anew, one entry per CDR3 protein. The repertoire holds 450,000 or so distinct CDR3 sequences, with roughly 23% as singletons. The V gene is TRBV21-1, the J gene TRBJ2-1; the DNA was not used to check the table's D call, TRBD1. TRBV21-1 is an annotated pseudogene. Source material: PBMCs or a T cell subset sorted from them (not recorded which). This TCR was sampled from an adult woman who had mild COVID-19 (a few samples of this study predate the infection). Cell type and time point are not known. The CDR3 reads CASSPGSCVADHNEQFF. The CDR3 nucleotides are TGTGCCAGCAGCCCAGGGTCGTGTGTGGCAGACCACAATGAGCAGTTCTTC.